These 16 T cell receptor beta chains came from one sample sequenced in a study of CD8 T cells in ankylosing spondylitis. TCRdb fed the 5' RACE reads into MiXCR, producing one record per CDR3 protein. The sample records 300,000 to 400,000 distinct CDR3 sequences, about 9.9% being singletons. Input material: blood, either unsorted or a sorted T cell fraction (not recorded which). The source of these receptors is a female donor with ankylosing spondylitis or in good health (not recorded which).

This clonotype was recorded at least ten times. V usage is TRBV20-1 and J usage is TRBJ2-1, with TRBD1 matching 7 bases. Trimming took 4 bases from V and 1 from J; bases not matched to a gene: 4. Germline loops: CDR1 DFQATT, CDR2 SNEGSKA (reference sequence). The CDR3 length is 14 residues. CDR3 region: CSAIRGRSYNEQFF. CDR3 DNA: TGCAGTGCTATCAGGGGGAGATCCTACAATGAGCAGTTCTTC.

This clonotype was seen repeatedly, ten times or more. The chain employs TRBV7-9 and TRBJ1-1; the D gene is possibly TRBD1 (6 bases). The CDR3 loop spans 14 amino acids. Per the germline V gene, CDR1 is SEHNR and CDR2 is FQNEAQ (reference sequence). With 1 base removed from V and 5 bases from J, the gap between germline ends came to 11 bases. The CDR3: CASSLDQGNTEAFF. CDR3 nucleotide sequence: TGTGCCAGCAGCTTAGACCAGGGGAATACTGAAGCTTTCTTT.

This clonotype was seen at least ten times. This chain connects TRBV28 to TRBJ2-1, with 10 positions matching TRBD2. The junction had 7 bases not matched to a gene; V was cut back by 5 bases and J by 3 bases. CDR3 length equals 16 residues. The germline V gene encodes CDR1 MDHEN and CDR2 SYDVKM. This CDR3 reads CASSSPSGGFYNEQFF. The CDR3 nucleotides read TGTGCCAGCAGTAGCCCTAGCGGGGGCTTCTACAATGAGCAGTTCTTC.

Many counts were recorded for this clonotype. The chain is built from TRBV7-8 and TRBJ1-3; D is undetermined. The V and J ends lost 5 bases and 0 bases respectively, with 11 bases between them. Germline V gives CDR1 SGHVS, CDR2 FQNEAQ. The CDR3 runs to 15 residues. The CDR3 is CASSPTVSSGNTIYF. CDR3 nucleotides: TGTGCCAGCAGCCCGACGGTCAGCTCTGGAAACACCATATATTTT.

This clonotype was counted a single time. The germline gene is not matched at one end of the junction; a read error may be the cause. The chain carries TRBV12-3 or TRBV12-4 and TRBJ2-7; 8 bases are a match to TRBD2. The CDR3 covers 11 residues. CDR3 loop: CASGVAGTRHF. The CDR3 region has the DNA TGTGCCAGCGGTGTCGCCGGGACTAGGCACTTC.

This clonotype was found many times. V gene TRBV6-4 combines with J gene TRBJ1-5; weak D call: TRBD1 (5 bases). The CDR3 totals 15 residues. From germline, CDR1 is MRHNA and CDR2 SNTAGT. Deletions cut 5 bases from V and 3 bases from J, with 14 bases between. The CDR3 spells CASSRDGDANQPQHF. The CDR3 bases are TGTGCCAGCAGTCGGGACGGTGACGCCAATCAGCCCCAGCATTTT.

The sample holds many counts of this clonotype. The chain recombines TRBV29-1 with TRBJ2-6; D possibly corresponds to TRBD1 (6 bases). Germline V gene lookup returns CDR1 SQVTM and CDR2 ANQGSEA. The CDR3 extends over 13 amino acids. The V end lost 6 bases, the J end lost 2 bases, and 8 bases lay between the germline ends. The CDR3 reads CSVGQTGANVLTF. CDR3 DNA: TGCAGCGTCGGACAGACTGGGGCCAACGTCCTGACTTTC.

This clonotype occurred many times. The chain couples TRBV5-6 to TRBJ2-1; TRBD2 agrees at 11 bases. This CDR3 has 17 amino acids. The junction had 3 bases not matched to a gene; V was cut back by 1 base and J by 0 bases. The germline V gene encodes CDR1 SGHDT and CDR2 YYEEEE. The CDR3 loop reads CASSLKTSGGSYNEQFF. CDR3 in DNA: TGTGCCAGCAGCTTGAAAACTAGCGGGGGCTCCTACAATGAGCAGTTCTTC.

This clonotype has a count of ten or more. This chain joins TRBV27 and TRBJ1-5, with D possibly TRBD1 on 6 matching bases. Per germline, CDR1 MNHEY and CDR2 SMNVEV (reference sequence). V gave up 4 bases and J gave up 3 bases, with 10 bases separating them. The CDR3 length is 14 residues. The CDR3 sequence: CASSSTGLNQPQHF. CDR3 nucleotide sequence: TGTGCCAGCAGTTCGACAGGTCTCAATCAGCCCCAGCATTTT.

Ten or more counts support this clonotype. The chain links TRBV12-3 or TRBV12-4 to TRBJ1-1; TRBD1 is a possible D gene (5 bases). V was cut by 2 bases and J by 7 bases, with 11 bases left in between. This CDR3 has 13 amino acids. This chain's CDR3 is CASSLPPRDEAFF. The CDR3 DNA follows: TGTGCCAGCAGTTTACCCCCCAGGGATGAAGCTTTCTTT.

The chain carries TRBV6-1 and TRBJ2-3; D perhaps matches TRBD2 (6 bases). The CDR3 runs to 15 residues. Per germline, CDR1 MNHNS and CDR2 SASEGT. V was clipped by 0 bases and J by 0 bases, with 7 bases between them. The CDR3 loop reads CASSEASGSTDTQYF. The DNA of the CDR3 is TGTGCCAGCAGTGAAGCTAGCGGTAGCACAGATACGCAGTATTTT.

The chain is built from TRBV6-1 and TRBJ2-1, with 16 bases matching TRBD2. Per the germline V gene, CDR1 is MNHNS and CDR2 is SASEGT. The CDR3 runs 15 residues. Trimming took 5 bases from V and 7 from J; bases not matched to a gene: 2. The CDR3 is CASSRGLAGGNEQFF. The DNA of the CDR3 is TGTGCCAGCAGTCGGGGACTAGCGGGGGGGAATGAGCAGTTCTTC.

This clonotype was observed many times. The CDR3 DNA sequence: TGTGCCAGTTGGGACGGACCTTCCCGGGGTGCAGATACGCAGTATTTT. Protein sequence: CASWDGPSRGADTQYF. V is TRBV7-9 and J is TRBJ2-3; D is tentatively TRBD1 or TRBD2 (5 bases each). Germline CDR1 reads SEHNR; CDR2 reads FQNEAQ (reference sequence). The germline V and J ends were trimmed by 9 bases and 4 bases, with 23 bases remaining between them. CDR3 length: 16 residues. Complete variable domain (other parts from reference TRBV7-9 and TRBJ2-3): DTGVSQNPRHKITKRGQNVTFRCDPISEHNRLYWYRQTLGQGPEFLTYFQNEAQLEKSRLLSDRFSAERPKGSFSTLEIQRTEQGDSAMYLCASWDGPSRGADTQYFGPGTRLTVL.

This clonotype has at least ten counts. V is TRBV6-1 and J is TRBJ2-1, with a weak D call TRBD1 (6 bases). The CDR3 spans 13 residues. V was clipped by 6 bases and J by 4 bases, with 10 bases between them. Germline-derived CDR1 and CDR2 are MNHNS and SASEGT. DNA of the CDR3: TGTGCCAGCAGCCGGGACACATACAATGAGCAGTTCTTC. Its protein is CASSRDTYNEQFF.

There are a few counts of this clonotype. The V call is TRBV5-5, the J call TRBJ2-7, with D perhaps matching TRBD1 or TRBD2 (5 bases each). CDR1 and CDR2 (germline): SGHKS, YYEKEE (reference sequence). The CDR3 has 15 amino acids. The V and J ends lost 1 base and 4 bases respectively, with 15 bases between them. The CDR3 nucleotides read TGTGCCAGCAGCTTGTTTCCGGGACCGGGATACGAGCAGTACTTC. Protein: CASSLFPGPGYEQYF.

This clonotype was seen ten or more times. As DNA, the CDR3 is TGCAGTGCTAGAGATCGTAGGAGGACACAACAAGAGACCCAGTACTTC. Its protein product is CSARDRRRTQQETQYF. This chain links TRBV20-1 with TRBJ2-5; either TRBD1 or TRBD2 may fit D (5 bases each). The germline gives CDR1 DFQATT, CDR2 SNEGSKA (reference sequence). The CDR3 consists of 16 residues. Trimming stripped 0 bases from V and 2 bases from J, with 16 bases between.